This T cell receptor (beta chain) was sequenced during a study of early T cells in non-severe SARS-CoV-2 infection. This CDR3 is built from 16 residues. Trimming took off 0 bases at V and 2 bases at J, with 17 bases between the two ends. The germline V gene has CDR1 DFQATT and CDR2 SNEGSKA (reference sequence). As part of library construction, unique molecular identifiers were attached to individual cDNA molecules. TCRdb re-analysed the 5' RACE reads in MiXCR, keeping a single row per CDR3 protein. The sample lists roughly 81,000 distinct CDR3 sequences; about 6.5% were seen once. This clonotype came up a few times.

The sample taken for sequencing was whole blood. The clonotype comes from an adult who was a healthcare worker with PCR-confirmed SARS-CoV-2 infection or an uninfected control (not recorded which). The chain joins TRBV20-1 to TRBJ2-7; D possibly matches TRBD1 or TRBD2 (5 bases each). CDR3 DNA: TGCAGTGCTAGAGATCCGGGGCAGGGCCATACCTACGAGCAGTACTTC. This encodes CSARDPGQGHTYEQYF.